This TCR beta chain comes out of a study of blood T cell repertoires in COVID-19. Study information: Researchers got acute and convalescent COVID-19 samples from the United States, Italy and Spain. PBMCs, B-cell-depleted T cells, or T cells provided the cDNA or gDNA that made up the material.

Looked up from germline, CDR1 is SGHKS and CDR2 is YYEKEE (reference sequence). The CDR3 consists of 15 residues. With 3 bases clipped from V and 2 bases from J, the junction kept 8 bases outside the gene matches. In the original workflow: Using reference gene primer amplification, nucleated cell counts were estimated. Method: immunoSEQ multiplex PCR; TCRdb's copy keeps in-frame clones and lacks some. D and trimming were read from the DNA, whereas the V and J calls and clone size are those reported in that table. The sample consists of about 64,000 clones, approximately 91% of them appearing once. Sample: peripheral blood. V is TRBV5-5 and J is TRBJ2-7; the match to TRBD2 covers 7 bases. This clonotype was sampled from a man aged 65-85 years with acute or convalescent COVID-19. CDR3 region: CASSWGGKSPYEQYF. As DNA, the CDR3 is TGTGCCAGCAGCTGGGGAGGGAAGTCCCCCTACGAGCAGTACTTC.